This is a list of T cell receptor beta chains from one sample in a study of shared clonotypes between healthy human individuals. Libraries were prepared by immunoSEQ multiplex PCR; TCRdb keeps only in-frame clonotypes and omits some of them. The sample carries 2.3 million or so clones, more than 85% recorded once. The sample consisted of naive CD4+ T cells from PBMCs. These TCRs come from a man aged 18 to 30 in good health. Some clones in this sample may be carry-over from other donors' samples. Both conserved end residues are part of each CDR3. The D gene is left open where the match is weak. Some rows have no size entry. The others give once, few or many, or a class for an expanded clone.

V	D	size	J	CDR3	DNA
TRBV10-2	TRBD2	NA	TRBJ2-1	CASSGTSGIYNEQFF	TGCGCCAGCAGTGGGACTAGCGGAATCTACAATGAGCAGTTCTTC
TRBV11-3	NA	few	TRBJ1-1	CASSRGRDTEAFF	TGTGCCAGCAGCCGAGGGAGGGACACTGAAGCTTTCTTT
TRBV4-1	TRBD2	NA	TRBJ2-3	CASSKREGTDTQYF	TGCGCCAGCAGCAAGAGGGAGGGAACAGATACGCAGTATTTT
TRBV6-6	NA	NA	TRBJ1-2	CASRDPVGGISGYTF	TGTGCCAGCAGGGACCCGGTCGGGGGTATCAGTGGCTACACCTTC
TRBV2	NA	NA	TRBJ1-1	CASRVVVRGTEAFF	TGTGCCAGCAGGGTGGTTGTCAGGGGCACTGAAGCTTTCTTT
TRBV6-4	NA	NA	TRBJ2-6	CASSDVSGANVLTF	TGTGCCAGCAGTGACGTCTCTGGGGCCAACGTCCTGACTTTC
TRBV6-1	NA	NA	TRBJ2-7	CASSTHTMGAYEQYF	TGTGCCAGCAGTACCCATACAATGGGGGCCTACGAGCAGTACTTC
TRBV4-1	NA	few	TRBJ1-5	CASSPGGQISNQPQHF	TGCGCCAGCAGCCCGGGCGGGCAGATTAGCAATCAGCCCCAGCATTTT
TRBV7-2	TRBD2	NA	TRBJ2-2	CASRLAGPNTGELFF	TGTGCCAGCAGGCTAGCGGGCCCGAACACCGGGGAGCTGTTTTTT
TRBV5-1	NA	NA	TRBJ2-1	CASSLNSPTYNEQFF	TGCGCCAGCAGCTTGAACAGCCCGACCTACAATGAGCAGTTCTTC
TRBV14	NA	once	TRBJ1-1	CASSQSLNTEAFF	TGTGCCAGCAGCCAGAGCTTGAACACTGAAGCTTTCTTT
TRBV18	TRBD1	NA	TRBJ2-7	CASSPGGQESYEQYF	TGTGCCAGCTCACCGGGTGGACAGGAGTCCTACGAGCAGTACTTC
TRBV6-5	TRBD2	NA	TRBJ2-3	CASSYGASGTLGTQYF	TGTGCCAGCAGTTATGGCGCTAGCGGGACCCTGGGGACGCAGTATTTT
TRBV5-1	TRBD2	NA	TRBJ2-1	CASSYLAGVNDEQFF	TGCGCCAGCAGTTATCTAGCGGGAGTAAACGATGAGCAGTTCTTC
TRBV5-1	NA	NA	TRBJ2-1	CASSLEGGSYNEQFF	TGCGCCAGCAGCTTGGAAGGAGGGTCCTACAATGAGCAGTTCTTC
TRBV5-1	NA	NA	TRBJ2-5	CASSFVRKETQYF	TGCGCCAGCAGCTTTGTACGAAAAGAGACCCAGTACTTC
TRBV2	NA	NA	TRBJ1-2	CASKARTSNYGYTF	TGTGCCAGCAAGGCCAGGACCTCTAACTATGGCTACACCTTC
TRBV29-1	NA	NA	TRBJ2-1	CSVEEGAIRYNEQFF	TGCAGCGTTGAAGAGGGGGCTATACGGTACAATGAGCAGTTCTTC
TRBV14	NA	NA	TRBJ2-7	CRLGRQGYEQYF	TGTCGACTAGGTCGGCAGGGATACGAGCAGTACTTC
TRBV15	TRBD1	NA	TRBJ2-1	CATSSPIRDRGRGEQFF	TGTGCCACCAGCAGCCCGATTCGGGACAGGGGGCGGGGTGAGCAGTTCTTC
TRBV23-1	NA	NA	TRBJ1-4	CASSQSCEKLFF	TGCGCCAGCAGTCAATCTTGTGAAAAACTGTTTTTT
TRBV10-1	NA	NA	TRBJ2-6	CASSEGVLGANVLTF	TGCGCCAGCAGTGAGGGAGTCCTCGGGGCCAACGTCCTGACTTTC
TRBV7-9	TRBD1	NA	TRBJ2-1	CASSPGQGEGEQFF	TGTGCCAGCAGCCCGGGACAGGGGGAAGGTGAGCAGTTCTTC
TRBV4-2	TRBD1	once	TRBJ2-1	CASSLGTGKYNEQFF	TGTGCCAGCAGCCTTGGGACAGGAAAATACAATGAGCAGTTCTTC
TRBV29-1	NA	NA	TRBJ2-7	CSAKGDGTSYEQYF	TGCAGCGCTAAAGGGGACGGGACTTCCTACGAGCAGTACTTC
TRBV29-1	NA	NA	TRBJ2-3	CSVEESGPAQYF	TGCAGCGTTGAAGAATCGGGCCCTGCGCAGTATTTT
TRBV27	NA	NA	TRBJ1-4	CASSLSPRIGKLFF	TGTGCCAGCAGCCTATCGCCCCGTATCGGAAAACTGTTTTTT
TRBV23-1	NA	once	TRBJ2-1	CASSLRVWLADPLYNEQFF	TGCGCCAGCAGTCTTAGGGTTTGGTTGGCGGACCCGTTATACAATGAGCAGTTCTTC
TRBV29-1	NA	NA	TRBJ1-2	CSGGGVEGYTF	TGCAGCGGAGGGGGGGTGGAAGGCTACACCTTC
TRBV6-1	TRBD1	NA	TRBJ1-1	CAGDRVNTEAFF	TGTGCCGGGGACAGGGTGAACACTGAAGCTTTCTTT
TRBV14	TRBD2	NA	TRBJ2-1	CASSQLPGGYNEQFF	TGTGCCAGCAGCCAATTGCCGGGAGGGTACAATGAGCAGTTCTTC
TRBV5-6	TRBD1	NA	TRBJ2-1	CASSRTGQAYNEQFF	TGTGCCAGCAGCCGAACGGGACAGGCCTACAATGAGCAGTTCTTC
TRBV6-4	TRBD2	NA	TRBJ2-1	CASSRLADNEQFF	TGTGCCAGCAGCCGACTAGCGGACAATGAGCAGTTCTTC
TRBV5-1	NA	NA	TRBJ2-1	CASSEDASYNEQFF	TGCGCCAGCAGCGAGGACGCGTCCTACAATGAGCAGTTCTTC
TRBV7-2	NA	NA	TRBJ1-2	CASSLLPGRLGSF	TGTGCCAGCAGCCTTCTGCCGGGACGCTTGGGGAGCTTC
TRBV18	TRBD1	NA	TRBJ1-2	CASSPDRGYGYTF	TGTGCCAGCTCCCCCGACAGGGGATATGGCTACACCTTC
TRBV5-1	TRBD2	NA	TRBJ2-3	CASSLGAGEPTQYF	TGCGCCAGCAGCTTGGGGGCGGGGGAACCTACGCAGTATTTT
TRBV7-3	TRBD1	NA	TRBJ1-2	CASSSGQGQGYTF	TGTGCCAGCAGCTCAGGACAGGGCCAGGGCTACACCTTC
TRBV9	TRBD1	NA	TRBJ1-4	CASSGGQGARNEKLFF	TGTGCCAGCAGCGGAGGACAGGGGGCCCGTAATGAAAAACTGTTTTTT
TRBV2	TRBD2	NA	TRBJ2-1	CASSVAGSSYNEQFF	TGTGCCAGCAGTGTAGCGGGGAGCTCCTACAATGAGCAGTTCTTC
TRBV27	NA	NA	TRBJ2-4	CASSMTGIVNIQYF	TGTGCCAGCAGTATGACCGGGATTGTAAACATTCAGTACTTC
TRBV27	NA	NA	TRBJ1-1	CASSLSRLPGEAFF	TGTGCCAGCAGTTTATCACGGTTGCCTGGTGAAGCTTTCTTT
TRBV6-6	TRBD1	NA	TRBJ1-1	CASSYRDRHTEAFF	TGTGCCAGCAGTTACAGGGACAGGCACACTGAAGCTTTCTTT
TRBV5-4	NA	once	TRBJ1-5	CASSLEGINQPQHF	TGTGCCAGCAGCTTGGAGGGGATCAATCAGCCCCAGCATTTT
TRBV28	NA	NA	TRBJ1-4	CASTGSQVSNEKLFF	TGTGCCAGCACGGGGAGCCAGGTTTCTAATGAAAAACTGTTTTTT